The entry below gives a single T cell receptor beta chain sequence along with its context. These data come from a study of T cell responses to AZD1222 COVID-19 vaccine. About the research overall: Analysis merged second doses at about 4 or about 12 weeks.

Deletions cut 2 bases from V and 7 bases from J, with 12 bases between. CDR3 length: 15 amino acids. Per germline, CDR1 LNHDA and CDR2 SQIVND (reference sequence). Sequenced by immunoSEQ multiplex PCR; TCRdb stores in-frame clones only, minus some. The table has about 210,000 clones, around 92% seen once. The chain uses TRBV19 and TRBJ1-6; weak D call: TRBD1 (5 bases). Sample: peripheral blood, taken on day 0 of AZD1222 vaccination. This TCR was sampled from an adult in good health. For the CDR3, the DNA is TGTGCCAGTAGTATACTATCGGGGGGGAATTCACCCCTCCACTTT. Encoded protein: CASSILSGGNSPLHF.